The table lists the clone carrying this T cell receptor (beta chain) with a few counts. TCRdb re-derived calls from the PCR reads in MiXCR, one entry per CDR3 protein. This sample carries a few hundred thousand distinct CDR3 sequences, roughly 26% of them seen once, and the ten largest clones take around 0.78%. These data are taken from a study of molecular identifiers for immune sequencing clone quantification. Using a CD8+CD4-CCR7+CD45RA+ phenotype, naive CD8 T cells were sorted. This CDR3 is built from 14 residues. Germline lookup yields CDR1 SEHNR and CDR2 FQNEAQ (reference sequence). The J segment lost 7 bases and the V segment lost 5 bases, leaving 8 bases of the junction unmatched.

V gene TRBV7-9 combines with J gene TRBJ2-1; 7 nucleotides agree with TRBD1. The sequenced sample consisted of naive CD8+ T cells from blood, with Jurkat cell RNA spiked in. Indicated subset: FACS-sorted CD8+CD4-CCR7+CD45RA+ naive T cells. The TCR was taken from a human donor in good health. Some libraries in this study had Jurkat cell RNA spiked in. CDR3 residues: CASSPPDRANEQFF. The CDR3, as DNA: TGTGCCAGCAGCCCCCCCGACAGGGCGAATGAGCAGTTCTTC.